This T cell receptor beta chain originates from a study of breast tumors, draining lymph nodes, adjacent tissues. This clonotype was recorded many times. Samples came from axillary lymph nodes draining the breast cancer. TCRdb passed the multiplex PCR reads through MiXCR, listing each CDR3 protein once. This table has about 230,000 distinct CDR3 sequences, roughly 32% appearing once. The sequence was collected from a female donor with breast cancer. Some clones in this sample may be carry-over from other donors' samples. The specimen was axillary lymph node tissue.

CDR3 region: CAISGKSSYEQYF. CDR3 nucleotides: TGTGCCATCAGTGGCAAGAGCTCCTACGAGCAGTACTTC. The chain joins TRBV10-3 to TRBJ2-7; D is unresolved. The CDR3 runs to 13 residues. CDR1 is ENHRY and CDR2 is SYGVKD in the germline V gene. The V and J ends lost 4 bases and 0 bases respectively, with 7 bases between them.